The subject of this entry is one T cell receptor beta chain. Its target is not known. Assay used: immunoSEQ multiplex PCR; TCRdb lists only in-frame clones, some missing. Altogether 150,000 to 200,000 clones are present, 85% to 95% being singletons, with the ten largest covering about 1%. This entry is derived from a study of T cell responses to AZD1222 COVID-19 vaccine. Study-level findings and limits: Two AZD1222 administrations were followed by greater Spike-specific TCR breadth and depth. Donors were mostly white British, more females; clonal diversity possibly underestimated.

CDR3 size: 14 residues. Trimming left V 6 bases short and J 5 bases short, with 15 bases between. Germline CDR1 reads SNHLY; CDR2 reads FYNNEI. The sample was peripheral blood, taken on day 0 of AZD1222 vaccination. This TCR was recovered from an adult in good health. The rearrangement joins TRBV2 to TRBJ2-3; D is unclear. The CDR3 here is CASSPVGVLDTQYF. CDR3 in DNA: TGTGCCAGCAGCCCCGTTGGCGTACTAGATACGCAGTATTTT.